This TCR beta chain was retrieved from a study of cytomegalovirus exposure and HLA in healthy donors. Findings of the study overall: The study designated fewer than 200 TCR beta chains cytomegalovirus-associated. Cytomegalovirus status was reportedly diagnosed by the classifier with high specificity and sensitivity. The tendency of first-cohort TCR clusters to co-occur in the roughly 110 validation repertoires emerged from a later analysis.

Assay used: immunoSEQ multiplex PCR; TCRdb lists only in-frame clones, some missing. The table includes about 340,000 clones, roughly 89% detected once. The donors were in the roughly 130-subject validation cohort; that cohort was separate from the approximately 670-subject first cohort. The germline gives CDR1 LNHNV, CDR2 YYDKDF (reference sequence). The CDR3 has 15 residues. After removal of 3 bases from V and 0 bases from J, the junction contained 3 bases not matched to a gene. To note about this clone: The antigen remains unidentified.

Source material: PBMCs. The receptor was isolated from a woman aged 18-30 years in good health and CMV-seronegative. The V call is TRBV15, the J call TRBJ2-5, with 8 positions matching TRBD2. CDR3 DNA: TGTGCCACCAGCAGGTCACTAGCGGACCAAGAGACCCAGTACTTC. It specifies CATSRSLADQETQYF.